This T cell receptor beta chain derives from a study of PD-1 blockade in mismatch repair-deficient tumors. This CDR3 has 14 amino acids. Trimming pared 8 bases from V and 0 bases from J, leaving 11 bases between. Looked up from germline, CDR1 is SGHTA and CDR2 is FQGNSA. Repertoires were generated with immunoSEQ multiplex PCR, while TCRdb's copy carries only in-frame clones and drops some. The sample has 130,000 or so clones, about 86% seen once; the top ten hold roughly 14%. V and J are TRBV7-2 and TRBJ2-1; no clear D. The material sequenced was peripheral blood, taken 44 weeks after starting pembrolizumab. This receptor was taken from an adult with mismatch repair-deficient cancer. CDR3 residues: CASGSRYSYNEQFF. In DNA form, the CDR3 reads TGTGCCAGCGGCAGCCGGTACTCCTACAATGAGCAGTTCTTC.